This entry lists 11 T cell receptor beta chains sequenced from one sample in a study of a mutant IDH1 vaccine in newly diagnosed glioma (dated by TCRdb to the early 2020s). Reading the label with the study, this specimen's time point is: week 35, safety follow-up. A 20-mer mutant IDH1 peptide at 300 micrograms in Montanide made up each vaccine dose, which was injected subcutaneously together with topical imiquimod. Antigens of these TCRs are unknown. Library preparation employed the immunoSEQ multiplex PCR assay. TCRdb retrieved this table from immuneACCESS and kept in-frame rearrangements only. Not all clones are present; in checked studies, unresolved V genes account for under half, and no reason is known for the remainder. This sample gives tens of thousands of clones in total; roughly 76% of them show up just once. The top ten clones comprise 5% to 7% of the sample. The sample consisted of PBMCs, taken from a glioma patient whose treatment included an IDH1 peptide vaccine. These receptors all stem from a middle-aged man with glioma.

This chain links TRBV9 with TRBJ2-3; 12 nucleotides align to TRBD2. Unmatched junction bases numbered 12, after V lost 3 bases and J lost 4 bases. CDR3 size: 18 residues. Germline V gene data show CDR1 as SGDLS and CDR2 as YYNGEE. The CDR3 DNA reads as TGTGCCAGCAGCGCACCTCTAGCGGGAGGGCCCAGTTCAGATACGCAGTATTTT. Translation gives CASSAPLAGGPSSDTQYF.

The chain combines TRBV14 with TRBJ1-3; D gene unclear. The germline CDR1 and CDR2 sequences are SGHDN and FVKESK. With 0 bases removed from V and 0 bases from J, the gap between germline ends came to 15 bases. The CDR3 contains 18 residues. CDR3 sequence (DNA): TGTGCCAGCAGCCAAGAGTCGGATACTCTCCGCTCTGGAAACACCATATATTTT. It specifies CASSQESDTLRSGNTIYF.

The chain links TRBV19 to TRBJ2-3; the D is unclear. Looked up from germline, CDR1 is LNHDA and CDR2 is SQIVND (reference sequence). V gave up 6 bases and J gave up 9 bases, with 13 bases separating them. The CDR3 loop spans 12 amino acids. The CDR3 region is CASSITLGTQYF. CDR3 bases: TGTGCCAGTAGCATTACTCTGGGGACGCAGTATTTT.

The rearrangement links TRBV5-4 to TRBJ2-7, with D perhaps TRBD1 or TRBD2 (5 bases each). Trimming took off 5 bases at V and 5 bases at J, with 14 bases between the two ends. CDR1 is SGHNT, CDR2 YYREEE, per germline (reference sequence). This CDR3 is built from 13 residues. The chain's CDR3 is CASRIWGFDEQYF. The CDR3 bases are TGTGCCAGCAGAATTTGGGGGTTTGACGAGCAGTACTTC.

The chain carries TRBV7-9 and TRBJ1-2; TRBD1 aligns across 9 bases. The CDR3 is 11 amino acids. Germline CDR1 reads SEHNR; CDR2 reads FQNEAQ (reference sequence). The V and J ends lost 11 bases and 5 bases, in that order; junction bases with no gene match: 3. This chain's CDR3 is CARGTGYGYTF. The DNA for the CDR3 is TGTGCCCGAGGGACAGGGTATGGCTACACCTTC.

This rearrangement joins TRBV6-1 to TRBJ2-3, with D perhaps TRBD1 (5 bases). The CDR3 runs 15 residues. Trimming cost V 4 bases and J 3 bases, with 14 bases left between them. Germline V lookup: CDR1 MNHNS, CDR2 SASEGT. CDR3 in DNA: TGTGCCAGCAGTGTCCAGGGTCGCCTTACAGATACGCAGTATTTT. This encodes CASSVQGRLTDTQYF.

The chain combines TRBV29-1 with TRBJ2-7; a possible D gene is TRBD1 (6 bases). Germline V lookup: CDR1 SQVTM, CDR2 ANQGSEA. The V gene lost 5 bases and the J gene lost 0 bases, with 20 bases spanning the gap. The CDR3 is 16 residues long. The CDR3 sequence: CSVKGGQPTISYEQYF. CDR3 sequence (DNA): TGCAGCGTTAAGGGCGGACAGCCGACAATCTCCTACGAGCAGTACTTC.

This chain links TRBV19 with TRBJ1-2; 7 bases are a match to TRBD1. J gave up 5 bases and V 6 bases, and 12 bases lay outside the gene matches. Germline V gives CDR1 LNHDA, CDR2 SQIVND (reference sequence). This CDR3 is 15 amino acids long. The CDR3 sequence: CASRDRDLDRYGYTF. The CDR3 bases are TGTGCCAGTAGAGATCGCGACCTGGACAGGTATGGCTACACCTTC.

This sequence joins TRBV12-2 and TRBJ2-7. TRBV12-2 is noted as a pseudogene. The CDR3 has 13 residues. In DNA, the CDR3 is TGTGCAAGTCGCCACCGGGACGTCTACGAGCAGTACTTC. It translates to CASRHRDVYEQYF.

The V call is TRBV7-9, the J call TRBJ2-1, with 10 bases aligning to TRBD2. CDR1 SEHNR and CDR2 FQNEAQ come from the germline V gene (reference sequence). The CDR3 spans 15 residues. Trimming cost V 5 bases and J 4 bases; bases outside gene matches: 5. CDR3 amino acids: CASSPSGGTYNEQFF. Written as DNA, the CDR3 is TGTGCCAGCAGCCCTAGCGGGGGTACTTACAATGAGCAGTTCTTC.

The rearrangement uses TRBV6-5 and TRBJ2-1; no reliable D call. The CDR3 runs to 13 residues. The V gene lost 4 bases and the J gene lost 0 bases, with 4 bases spanning the gap. Germline CDR1 reads MNHEY; CDR2 reads SVGAGI. The CDR3 region has the DNA TGTGCCAGCAGTTGGGACTCCTACAATGAGCAGTTCTTC. Its translation is CASSWDSYNEQFF.